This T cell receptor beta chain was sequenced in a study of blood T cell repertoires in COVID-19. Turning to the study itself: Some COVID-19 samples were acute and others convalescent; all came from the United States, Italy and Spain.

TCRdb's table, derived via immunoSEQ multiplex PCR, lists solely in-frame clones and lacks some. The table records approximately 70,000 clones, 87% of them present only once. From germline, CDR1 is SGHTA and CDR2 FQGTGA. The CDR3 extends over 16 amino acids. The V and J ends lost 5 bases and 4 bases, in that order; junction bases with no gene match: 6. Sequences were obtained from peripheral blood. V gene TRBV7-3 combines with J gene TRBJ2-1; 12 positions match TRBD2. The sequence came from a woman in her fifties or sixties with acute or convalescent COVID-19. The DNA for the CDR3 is TGTGCCAGCAGCCGAACGACTAGCGGGGGTTACAATGAGCAGTTCTTC. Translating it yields CASSRTTSGGYNEQFF.